This T cell receptor beta chain was documented in a study of T cells in Graves' hyperthyroidism and ophthalmopathy. The sample holds many counts of this clonotype. The antigen is undetermined. Study-wide results and limits: Most clonotypes that expanded in the thyroid above 0.001 also showed up in blood.

The CDR3 regions of TCR beta were amplified from RNA transcripts. First-round RT-PCR of the TCR CDR3 relied on the HTBI primer set. One entry per CDR3 protein, called by TCRdb with MiXCR from the multiplex PCR reads. The table shows 500,000 to 550,000 distinct CDR3 sequences, with under 25% occurring only once. The germline gives CDR1 MNHNS, CDR2 SASEGT. The germline V and J ends were trimmed by 5 bases and 2 bases, with 10 bases remaining between them. The CDR3 covers 14 residues. Sequencing was performed on blood. This TCR was recovered from a man younger than 35 with Graves' hyperthyroidism. This rearrangement joins TRBV6-1 to TRBJ1-5; D is ambiguous. CDR3: CASSQQWGNQPQHF. CDR3 coding DNA: TGTGCCAGCAGTCAACAATGGGGCAATCAGCCCCAGCATTTT.